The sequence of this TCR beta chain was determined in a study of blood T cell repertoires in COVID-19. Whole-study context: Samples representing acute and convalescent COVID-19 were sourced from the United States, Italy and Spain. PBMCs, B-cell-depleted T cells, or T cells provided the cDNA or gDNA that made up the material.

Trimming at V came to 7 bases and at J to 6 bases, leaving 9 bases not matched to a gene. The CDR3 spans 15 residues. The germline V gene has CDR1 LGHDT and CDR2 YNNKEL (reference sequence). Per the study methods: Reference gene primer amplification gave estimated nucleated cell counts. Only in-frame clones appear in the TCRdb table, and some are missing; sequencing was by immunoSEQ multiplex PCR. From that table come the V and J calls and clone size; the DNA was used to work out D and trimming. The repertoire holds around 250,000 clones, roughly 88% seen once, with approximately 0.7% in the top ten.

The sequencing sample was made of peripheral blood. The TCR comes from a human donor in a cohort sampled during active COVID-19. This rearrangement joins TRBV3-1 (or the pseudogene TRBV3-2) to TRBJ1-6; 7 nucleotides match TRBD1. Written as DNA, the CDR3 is TGTGCCAGCACGCTAACCGGGACAGTTAATTCACCCCTCCACTTT. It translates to CASTLTGTVNSPLHF.